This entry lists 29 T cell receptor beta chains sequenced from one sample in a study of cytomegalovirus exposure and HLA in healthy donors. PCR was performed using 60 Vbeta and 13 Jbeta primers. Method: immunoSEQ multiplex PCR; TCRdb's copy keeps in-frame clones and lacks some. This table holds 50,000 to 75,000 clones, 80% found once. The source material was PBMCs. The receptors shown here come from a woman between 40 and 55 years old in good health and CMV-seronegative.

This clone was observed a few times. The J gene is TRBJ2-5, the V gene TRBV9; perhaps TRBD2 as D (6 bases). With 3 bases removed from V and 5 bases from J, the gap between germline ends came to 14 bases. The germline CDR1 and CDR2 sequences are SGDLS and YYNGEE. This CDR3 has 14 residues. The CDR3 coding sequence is TGTGCCAGCAGCGAAAGGACGGCGGGGGAGACCCAGTACTTC. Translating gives CASSERTAGETQYF.

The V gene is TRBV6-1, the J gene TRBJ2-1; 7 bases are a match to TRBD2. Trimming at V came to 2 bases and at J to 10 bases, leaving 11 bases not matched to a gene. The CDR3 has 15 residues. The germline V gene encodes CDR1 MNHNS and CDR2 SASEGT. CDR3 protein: CASSERRLAGSEQFF. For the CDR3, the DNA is TGTGCCAGCAGTGAACGTCGACTAGCTGGTAGCGAGCAGTTCTTC.

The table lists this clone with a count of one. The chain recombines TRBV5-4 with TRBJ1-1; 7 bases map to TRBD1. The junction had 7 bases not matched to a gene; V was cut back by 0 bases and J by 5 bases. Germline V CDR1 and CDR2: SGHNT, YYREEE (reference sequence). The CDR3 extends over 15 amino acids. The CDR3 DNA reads TGTGCCAGCAGCTTGGCGACAGGGCAGGCAACTGAAGCTTTCTTT. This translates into CASSLATGQATEAFF.

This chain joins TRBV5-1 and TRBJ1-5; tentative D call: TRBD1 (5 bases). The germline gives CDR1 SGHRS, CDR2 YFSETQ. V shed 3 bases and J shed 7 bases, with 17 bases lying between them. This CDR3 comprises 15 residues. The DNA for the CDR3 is TGCGCCAGCAGCTGGAACGGGGGTTCAGGGCAGCCCCAGCATTTT. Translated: CASSWNGGSGQPQHF.

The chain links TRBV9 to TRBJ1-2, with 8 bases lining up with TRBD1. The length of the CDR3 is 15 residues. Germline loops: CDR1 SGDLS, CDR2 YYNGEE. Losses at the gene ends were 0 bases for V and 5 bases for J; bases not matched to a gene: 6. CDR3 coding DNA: TGTGCCAGCAGCGTAGGGGACAGGCCTGGGTATGGCTACACCTTC. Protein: CASSVGDRPGYGYTF.

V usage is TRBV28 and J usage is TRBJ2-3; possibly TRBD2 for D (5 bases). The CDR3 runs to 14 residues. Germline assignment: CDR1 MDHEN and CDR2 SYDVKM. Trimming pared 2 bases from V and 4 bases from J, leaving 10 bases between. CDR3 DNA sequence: TGTGCCAGCAGTTTAGGTCTACTAGCAGATACGCAGTATTTT. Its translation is CASSLGLLADTQYF.

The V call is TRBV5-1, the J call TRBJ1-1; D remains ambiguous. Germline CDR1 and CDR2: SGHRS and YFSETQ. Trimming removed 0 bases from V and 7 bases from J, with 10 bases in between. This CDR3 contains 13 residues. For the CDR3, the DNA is TGCGCCAGCAGCTTGGGCAGAGACTATGAAGCTTTCTTT. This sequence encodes CASSLGRDYEAFF.

The DNA for the CDR3 is TGTGCCAGCAGCGGGGGACAGGCTCTGGATTCACCCCTCCACTTT. This sequence encodes CASSGGQALDSPLHF. V gene TRBV6-1 combines with J gene TRBJ1-6, with 8 positions matching TRBD1. Germline V gene lookup returns CDR1 MNHNS and CDR2 SASEGT. The length of the CDR3 is 15 residues. Losses at the gene ends were 6 bases for V and 8 bases for J; bases not matched to a gene: 9.

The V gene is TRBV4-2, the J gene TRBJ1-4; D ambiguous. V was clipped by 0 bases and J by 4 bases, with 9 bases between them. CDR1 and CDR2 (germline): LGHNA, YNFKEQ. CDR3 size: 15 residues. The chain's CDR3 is CASSQDLLSNEKLFF. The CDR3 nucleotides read TGTGCCAGCAGCCAAGATCTACTGAGTAATGAAAAACTGTTTTTT.

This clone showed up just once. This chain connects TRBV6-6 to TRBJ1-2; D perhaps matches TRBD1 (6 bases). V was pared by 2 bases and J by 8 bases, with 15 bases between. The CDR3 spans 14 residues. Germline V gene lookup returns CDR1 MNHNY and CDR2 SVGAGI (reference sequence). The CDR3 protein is CASSYGTSVAGYTF. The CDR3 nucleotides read TGTGCCAGCAGTTACGGGACATCCGTTGCGGGCTACACCTTC.

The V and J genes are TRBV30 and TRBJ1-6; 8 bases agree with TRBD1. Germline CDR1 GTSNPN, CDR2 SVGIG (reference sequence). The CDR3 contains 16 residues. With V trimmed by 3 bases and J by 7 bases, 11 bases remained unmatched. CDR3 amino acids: CAWRPLDRGDNSPLHF. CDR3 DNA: TGTGCCTGGAGACCACTCGACAGGGGAGACAATTCACCCCTCCACTTT.

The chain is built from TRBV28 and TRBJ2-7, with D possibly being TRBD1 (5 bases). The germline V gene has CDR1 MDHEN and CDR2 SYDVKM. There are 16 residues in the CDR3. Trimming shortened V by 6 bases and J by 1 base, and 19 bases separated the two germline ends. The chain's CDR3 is CASRTRRGPYSYEQYF. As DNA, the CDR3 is TGTGCCAGCAGGACAAGAAGGGGCCCCTATTCCTACGAGCAGTACTTC.

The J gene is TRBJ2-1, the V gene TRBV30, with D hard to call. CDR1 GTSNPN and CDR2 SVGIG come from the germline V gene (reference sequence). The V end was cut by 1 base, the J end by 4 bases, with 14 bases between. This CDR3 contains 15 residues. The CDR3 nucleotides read TGTGCCTGGAGTGATTCCGAAATAACTTACAATGAGCAGTTCTTC. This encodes CAWSDSEITYNEQFF.

CDR3 loop: CASRTGTSGLYEQYF. The DNA of the CDR3 is TGTGCCAGCAGGACCGGGACTAGCGGCCTCTACGAGCAGTACTTC. V is TRBV27 and J is TRBJ2-7, with 11 bases identical to TRBD2. Germline-derived CDR1 and CDR2 are MNHEY and SMNVEV (reference sequence). CDR3 length: 15 amino acids. J was trimmed by 3 bases and V by 6 bases; bases with no gene match: 7.

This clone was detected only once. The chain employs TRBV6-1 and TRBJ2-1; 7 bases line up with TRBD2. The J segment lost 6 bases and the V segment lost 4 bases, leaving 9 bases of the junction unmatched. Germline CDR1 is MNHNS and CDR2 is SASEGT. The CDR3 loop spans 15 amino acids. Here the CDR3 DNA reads TGTGCCAGCAGTGTATTCCCTAGCGGTCTCAATGAGCAGTTCTTC. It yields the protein CASSVFPSGLNEQFF.

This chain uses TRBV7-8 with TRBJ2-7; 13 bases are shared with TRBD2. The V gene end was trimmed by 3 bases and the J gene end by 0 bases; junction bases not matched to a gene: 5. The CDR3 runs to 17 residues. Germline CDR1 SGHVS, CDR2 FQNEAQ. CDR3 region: CASSFYGTSGNSYEQYF. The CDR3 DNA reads TGTGCCAGCAGCTTCTACGGGACTAGCGGGAACTCCTACGAGCAGTACTTC.

CDR3: CAWSVYRNQPQHF. Here the CDR3 DNA reads TGTGCCTGGAGTGTATACAGGAACCAGCCCCAGCATTTT. The chain has TRBV30 and TRBJ1-5; D may be TRBD1 (5 bases). Trimming left V 0 bases short and J 7 bases short, with 10 bases between. Looked up from germline, CDR1 is GTSNPN and CDR2 is SVGIG (reference sequence). The length of the CDR3 is 13 residues.

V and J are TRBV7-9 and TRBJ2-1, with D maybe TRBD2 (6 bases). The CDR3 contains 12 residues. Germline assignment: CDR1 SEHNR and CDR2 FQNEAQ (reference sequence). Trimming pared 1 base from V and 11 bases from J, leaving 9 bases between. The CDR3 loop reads CASSLVGGKQFF. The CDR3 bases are TGTGCCAGCAGCTTAGTTGGCGGGAAGCAGTTCTTC.

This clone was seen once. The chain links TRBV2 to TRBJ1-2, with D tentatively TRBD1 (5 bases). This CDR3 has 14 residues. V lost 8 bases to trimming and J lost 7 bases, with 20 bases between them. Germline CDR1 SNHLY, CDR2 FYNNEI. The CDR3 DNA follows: TGTGCCAGCCATCAGCGGGGCAGGACGAGTGGCTACACCTTC. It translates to CASHQRGRTSGYTF.

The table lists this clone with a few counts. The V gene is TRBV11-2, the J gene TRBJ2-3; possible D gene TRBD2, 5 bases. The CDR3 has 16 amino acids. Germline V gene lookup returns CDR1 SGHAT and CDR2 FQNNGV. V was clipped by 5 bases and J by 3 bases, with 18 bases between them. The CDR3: CASSRGLELLTDTQYF. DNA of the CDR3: TGTGCCAGCAGCCGCGGACTCGAACTTCTAACAGATACGCAGTATTTT.

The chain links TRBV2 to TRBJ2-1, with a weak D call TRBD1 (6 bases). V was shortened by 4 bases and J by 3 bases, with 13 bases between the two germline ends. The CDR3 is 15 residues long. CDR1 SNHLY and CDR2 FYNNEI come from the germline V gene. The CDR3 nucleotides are TGTGCCAGCAGTGCTGGCAGGGGTTTCTACAATGAGCAGTTCTTC. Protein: CASSAGRGFYNEQFF.

CDR3 amino acids: CASSSKGSYEQYF. In nucleotides, the CDR3 is TGTGCCAGCAGTTCCAAGGGGTCCTACGAGCAGTACTTC. The J gene is TRBJ2-7, the V gene TRBV27; D possibly corresponds to TRBD1 (5 bases). Germline assignment: CDR1 MNHEY and CDR2 SMNVEV (reference sequence). V lost 4 bases and J lost 1, with 8 bases in between. The CDR3 consists of 13 residues.

The CDR3 loop is CASKLQGSSGNTIYF. The DNA for the CDR3 is TGTGCCAGCAAGCTACAGGGATCCTCTGGAAACACCATATATTTT. The chain uses TRBV6-1 and TRBJ1-3, with D perhaps TRBD1 (6 bases). Germline V gene data show CDR1 as MNHNS and CDR2 as SASEGT. CDR3 length equals 15 residues. Trimming cost V 7 bases and J 0 bases, with 13 bases left between them.

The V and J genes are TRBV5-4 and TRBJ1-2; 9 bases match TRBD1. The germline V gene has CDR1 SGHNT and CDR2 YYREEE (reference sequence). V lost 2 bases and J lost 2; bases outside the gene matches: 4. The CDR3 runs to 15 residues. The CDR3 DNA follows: TGTGCCAGCAGCTTAGGGACAGGGACCAACTATGGCTACACCTTC. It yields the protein CASSLGTGTNYGYTF.

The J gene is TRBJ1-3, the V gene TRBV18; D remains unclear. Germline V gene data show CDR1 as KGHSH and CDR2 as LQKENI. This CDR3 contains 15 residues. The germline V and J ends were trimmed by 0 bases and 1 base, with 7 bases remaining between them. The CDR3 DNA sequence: TGTGCCAGCTCACCACCGAAGGAGTCTGGAAACACCATATATTTT. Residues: CASSPPKESGNTIYF.

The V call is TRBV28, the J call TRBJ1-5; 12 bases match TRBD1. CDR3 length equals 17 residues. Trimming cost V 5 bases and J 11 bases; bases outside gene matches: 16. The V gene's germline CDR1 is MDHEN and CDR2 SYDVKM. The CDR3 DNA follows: TGTGCCAGCAGTGTCCCGGGACAGGGGGCGGGGGCGGGGGCCCAGCATTTT. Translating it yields CASSVPGQGAGAGAQHF.

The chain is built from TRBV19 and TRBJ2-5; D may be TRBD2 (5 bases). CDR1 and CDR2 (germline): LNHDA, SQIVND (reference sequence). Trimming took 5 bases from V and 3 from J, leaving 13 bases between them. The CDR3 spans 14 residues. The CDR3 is CASSLPADKETQYF. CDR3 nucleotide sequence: TGTGCCAGTAGTCTCCCAGCGGATAAAGAGACCCAGTACTTC.

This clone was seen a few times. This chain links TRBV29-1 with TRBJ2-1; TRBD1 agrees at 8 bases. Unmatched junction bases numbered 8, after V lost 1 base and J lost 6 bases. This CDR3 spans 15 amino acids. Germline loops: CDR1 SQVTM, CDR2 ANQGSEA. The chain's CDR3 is CSVEGGQGAFNEQFF. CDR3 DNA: TGCAGCGTTGAAGGCGGGCAGGGGGCCTTCAATGAGCAGTTCTTC.

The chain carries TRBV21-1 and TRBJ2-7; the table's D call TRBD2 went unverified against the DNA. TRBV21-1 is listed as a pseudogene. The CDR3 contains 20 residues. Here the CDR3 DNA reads TGTGCCAGCAGCAAAGATCGTGGGGCCTTAGCGGGAGGGCCAAATATTAAGCAGTACTTC. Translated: CASSKDRGALAGGPNIKQYF.